Listed below are T cell receptor beta chains from one sample, sequenced in a study of shared clonotypes between healthy human individuals. Method: immunoSEQ multiplex PCR; TCRdb's copy keeps in-frame clones and lacks some. The sample yields a few million clones, approximately 93% seen once. Sequencing input: naive CD4+ T cells from PBMCs. Receptors were obtained from a man aged 18 to 30 in good health. Some clones in this sample may be carry-over from other donors' samples. The CDR3 runs from the conserved cysteine through the conserved F or W. The order of the fields is clone size, V gene, J gene, D gene, CDR3 protein, CDR3 DNA. The D gene is left open where the match is weak. The size field is filled for only some rows; it gives once, few, many or a size class.

clone_size: NA; v_call: TRBV25-1; j_call: TRBJ1-2; d_call: TRBD1; cdr3_aa: CASSDTGTGFYGYTF; cdr3_nt: TGTGCCAGCAGTGATACCGGGACAGGGTTCTATGGCTACACCTTC
clone_size: NA; v_call: TRBV28; j_call: TRBJ2-3; d_call: TRBD2; cdr3_aa: CASSLLALAGGPTF; cdr3_nt: TGTGCCAGCAGTTTATTAGCTCTAGCGGGAGGGCCAACTTTT
clone_size: NA; v_call: TRBV7-6; j_call: TRBJ2-5; d_call: NA; cdr3_aa: CASSLEKTQYF; cdr3_nt: TGTGCCAGCAGCTTAGAGAAGACCCAGTACTTC
clone_size: NA; v_call: TRBV30; j_call: TRBJ2-1; d_call: NA; cdr3_aa: CAWSEPGRGWNEQFF; cdr3_nt: TGTGCCTGGAGTGAACCGGGCCGAGGCTGGAATGAGCAGTTCTTC
clone_size: NA; v_call: TRBV5-6; j_call: TRBJ1-3; d_call: TRBD1; cdr3_aa: CASSSTGLGNTIYF; cdr3_nt: TGTGCCAGCAGCTCGACAGGGTTGGGAAACACCATATATTTT
clone_size: NA; v_call: TRBV5-1; j_call: TRBJ2-1; d_call: TRBD2; cdr3_aa: CASSQMTSGTFFDSYNEQFF; cdr3_nt: TGCGCCAGCAGCCAAATGACTAGCGGGACGTTCTTTGACTCCTACAATGAGCAGTTCTTC
clone_size: NA; v_call: TRBV28; j_call: TRBJ1-2; d_call: NA; cdr3_aa: CASSSPGRPGGYTF; cdr3_nt: TGTGCCAGCAGTTCTCCAGGGCGGCCGGGTGGCTACACCTTC
clone_size: once; v_call: TRBV6-5; j_call: TRBJ2-1; d_call: NA; cdr3_aa: CASSPFGYNEQFF; cdr3_nt: TGTGCCAGCAGTCCCTTCGGCTACAATGAGCAGTTCTTC
clone_size: NA; v_call: TRBV5-1; j_call: TRBJ1-1; d_call: NA; cdr3_aa: CASKEGVRNTEAFF; cdr3_nt: TGCGCCAGCAAAGAGGGGGTCAGAAACACTGAAGCTTTCTTT
clone_size: NA; v_call: TRBV5-1; j_call: TRBJ2-3; d_call: TRBD2; cdr3_aa: CASTSIVAGGITDTQYF; cdr3_nt: TGCGCCAGCACATCGATTGTAGCGGGAGGGATCACAGATACGCAGTATTTT
clone_size: once; v_call: TRBV2; j_call: TRBJ2-5; d_call: NA; cdr3_aa: CASSNGATQETQYF; cdr3_nt: TGTGCCAGTTCAAACGGAGCGACCCAAGAGACCCAGTACTTC
clone_size: NA; v_call: TRBV5-6; j_call: TRBJ2-5; d_call: TRBD2; cdr3_aa: CASTGTSGRLGETQYF; cdr3_nt: TGTGCCAGCACCGGGACTAGCGGGAGATTGGGAGAGACCCAGTACTTC
clone_size: NA; v_call: TRBV6-1; j_call: TRBJ1-1; d_call: TRBD1; cdr3_aa: CASTVDRVSEAFF; cdr3_nt: TGTGCCAGCACTGTGGACAGGGTCTCTGAAGCTTTCTTT
clone_size: few; v_call: TRBV9; j_call: TRBJ2-2; d_call: TRBD1; cdr3_aa: CASSAGQGAAGELFF; cdr3_nt: TGTGCCAGCAGCGCTGGACAGGGGGCGGCCGGGGAGCTGTTTTTT
clone_size: NA; v_call: TRBV29-1; j_call: TRBJ2-5; d_call: TRBD2; cdr3_aa: CSGTGTSGTQETQYF; cdr3_nt: TGCAGCGGTACTGGGACTAGCGGGACCCAAGAGACCCAGTACTTC
clone_size: NA; v_call: TRBV4-1; j_call: TRBJ2-3; d_call: NA; cdr3_aa: CASSQVPGRSSTDTQYF; cdr3_nt: TGCGCCAGCAGCCAAGTACCGGGGAGATCTAGCACAGATACGCAGTATTTT
clone_size: NA; v_call: TRBV4-2; j_call: TRBJ2-2; d_call: TRBD2; cdr3_aa: CASSQVPGLAGGDTGELFF; cdr3_nt: TGTGCCAGCAGCCAAGTTCCGGGACTAGCGGGAGGGGACACCGGGGAGCTGTTTTTT
clone_size: NA; v_call: TRBV6-5; j_call: TRBJ2-3; d_call: NA; cdr3_aa: CASSYPGADTQYF; cdr3_nt: TGTGCCAGCAGTTATCCAGGGGCGGATACGCAGTATTTT
clone_size: few; v_call: TRBV9; j_call: TRBJ1-1; d_call: NA; cdr3_aa: CASGGNTEAFF; cdr3_nt: TGTGCCAGCGGGGGGAACACTGAAGCTTTCTTT
clone_size: NA; v_call: TRBV27; j_call: TRBJ1-4; d_call: TRBD1; cdr3_aa: CASSLTGTGLEKLFF; cdr3_nt: TGTGCCAGCAGTTTGACCGGGACAGGGTTGGAAAAACTGTTTTTT
clone_size: NA; v_call: TRBV2; j_call: TRBJ1-1; d_call: NA; cdr3_aa: CASLTQGSVTEAFF; cdr3_nt: TGTGCCTCTCTGACTCAGGGGAGTGTCACTGAAGCTTTCTTT
clone_size: NA; v_call: TRBV19; j_call: TRBJ2-3; d_call: TRBD2; cdr3_aa: CASSAELADTQYF; cdr3_nt: TGTGCCAGTAGTGCTGAACTAGCGGATACGCAGTATTTT
clone_size: NA; v_call: TRBV5-4; j_call: TRBJ2-1; d_call: NA; cdr3_aa: CASSQTTDSYNEQFF; cdr3_nt: TGTGCCAGCAGCCAAACAACGGACTCATACAATGAGCAGTTCTTC
clone_size: NA; v_call: TRBV27; j_call: TRBJ1-6; d_call: NA; cdr3_aa: CASSPGRGNSPLHF; cdr3_nt: TGTGCCAGCAGCCCGGGAAGGGGTAATTCACCCCTCCACTTT
clone_size: NA; v_call: TRBV5-1; j_call: TRBJ1-2; d_call: NA; cdr3_aa: CASSLGVVYGYTF; cdr3_nt: TGCGCCAGCAGCTTGGGCGTCGTCTATGGCTACACCTTC
clone_size: NA; v_call: TRBV7-2; j_call: TRBJ2-5; d_call: NA; cdr3_aa: CASSFSPYQETQYF; cdr3_nt: TGTGCCAGCAGCTTTTCCCCGTACCAAGAGACCCAGTACTTC
clone_size: NA; v_call: TRBV7-9; j_call: TRBJ1-1; d_call: NA; cdr3_aa: CASSLGSWDTEAFF; cdr3_nt: TGTGCCAGCAGCTTGGGGAGCTGGGACACTGAAGCTTTCTTT
clone_size: NA; v_call: TRBV7-9; j_call: TRBJ1-3; d_call: NA; cdr3_aa: CASSPTSSGNTIYF; cdr3_nt: TGTGCCAGCAGCCCAACGAGCTCTGGAAACACCATATATTTT
clone_size: once; v_call: TRBV5-8; j_call: TRBJ2-5; d_call: TRBD1; cdr3_aa: CASSLTGVRETQYF; cdr3_nt: TGTGCCAGCAGCCTGACAGGGGTGAGGGAGACCCAGTACTTC
clone_size: NA; v_call: TRBV7-9; j_call: TRBJ2-2; d_call: TRBD2; cdr3_aa: CASSTGTSGTGELFF; cdr3_nt: TGTGCCAGCAGCACCGGGACTAGTGGGACCGGGGAGCTGTTTTTT
clone_size: NA; v_call: TRBV7-3; j_call: TRBJ1-1; d_call: NA; cdr3_aa: CASSLVPKGILNTEAFF; cdr3_nt: TGTGCCAGCAGCTTAGTCCCAAAGGGGATTTTGAACACTGAAGCTTTCTTT
clone_size: once; v_call: TRBV19; j_call: TRBJ2-3; d_call: TRBD1; cdr3_aa: CASSGQGGTDTQYF; cdr3_nt: TGTGCCAGTAGTGGACAGGGAGGCACAGATACGCAGTATTTT
clone_size: NA; v_call: TRBV4-2; j_call: TRBJ2-1; d_call: NA; cdr3_aa: CASSQDGYNEQFF; cdr3_nt: TGTGCCAGCAGCCAAGACGGATACAATGAGCAGTTCTTC
clone_size: NA; v_call: TRBV9; j_call: TRBJ2-3; d_call: TRBD2; cdr3_aa: CASSPWTSGRADTQYF; cdr3_nt: TGTGCCAGCAGCCCCTGGACTAGCGGGAGGGCAGATACGCAGTATTTT
clone_size: NA; v_call: TRBV4-2; j_call: TRBJ1-1; d_call: NA; cdr3_aa: CASSQEGRNTEAFF; cdr3_nt: TGTGCCAGCAGCCAAGAGGGTCGCAACACTGAAGCTTTCTTT
clone_size: NA; v_call: TRBV5-1; j_call: TRBJ2-2; d_call: NA; cdr3_aa: CASSLVSPNTGELFF; cdr3_nt: TGCGCCAGCAGCTTGGTATCCCCCAACACCGGGGAGCTGTTTTTT
clone_size: NA; v_call: TRBV7-9; j_call: TRBJ2-1; d_call: NA; cdr3_aa: CETRGLYNEQFF; cdr3_nt: TGTGAGACGAGGGGTCTTTACAATGAGCAGTTCTTC
clone_size: NA; v_call: TRBV5-8; j_call: TRBJ2-3; d_call: TRBD2; cdr3_aa: CASSSPAGAIHSTDTQYF; cdr3_nt: TGTGCCAGCAGCTCTCCGGCGGGAGCCATTCATAGCACAGATACGCAGTATTTT
clone_size: NA; v_call: TRBV11-2; j_call: TRBJ2-3; d_call: TRBD1; cdr3_aa: CASSLALGGADTQYF; cdr3_nt: TGTGCCAGCAGCTTAGCGTTAGGGGGCGCAGATACGCAGTATTTT
clone_size: NA; v_call: TRBV15; j_call: TRBJ1-5; d_call: NA; cdr3_aa: CATSRDYGDQPQHF; cdr3_nt: TGTGCCACCAGCAGAGATTACGGGGATCAGCCCCAGCATTTT
clone_size: few; v_call: TRBV5-1; j_call: TRBJ1-1; d_call: NA; cdr3_aa: CASSEQVNTEAFF; cdr3_nt: TGCGCCAGCAGCGAACAAGTGAACACTGAAGCTTTCTTT
clone_size: NA; v_call: TRBV28; j_call: TRBJ2-5; d_call: NA; cdr3_aa: CASSLSWGRETQYF; cdr3_nt: TGTGCCAGCAGCCTGTCGTGGGGGAGGGAGACCCAGTACTTC
clone_size: NA; v_call: TRBV29-1; j_call: TRBJ2-2; d_call: NA; cdr3_aa: CSVDTSSGELFF; cdr3_nt: TGCAGCGTTGATACTAGCTCCGGGGAGCTGTTTTTT
clone_size: NA; v_call: TRBV11-2; j_call: TRBJ2-7; d_call: TRBD1; cdr3_aa: CASSFLLTGLKGYHEQYF; cdr3_nt: TGTGCCAGCAGCTTTTTGCTGACAGGGTTAAAAGGGTACCACGAGCAGTACTTC
clone_size: few; v_call: TRBV6-5; j_call: TRBJ1-1; d_call: TRBD1; cdr3_aa: CASSYRPGQGNTEAFF; cdr3_nt: TGTGCCAGCAGTTACAGGCCGGGACAGGGGAACACTGAAGCTTTCTTT
clone_size: NA; v_call: TRBV6-6; j_call: TRBJ1-1; d_call: NA; cdr3_aa: CASSYSGQGDTEAFF; cdr3_nt: TGTGCCAGCAGTTACTCTGGGCAGGGTGACACTGAAGCTTTCTTT
clone_size: NA; v_call: TRBV2; j_call: TRBJ1-2; d_call: NA; cdr3_aa: CASSEARQIAGYTF; cdr3_nt: TGTGCCAGCAGTGAAGCGCGTCAAATTGCTGGCTACACCTTC
clone_size: NA; v_call: TRBV23-1; j_call: TRBJ1-2; d_call: NA; cdr3_aa: CASSQSGGSNYGYTF; cdr3_nt: TGCGCCAGCAGTCAATCAGGAGGGAGTAACTATGGCTACACCTTC
clone_size: once; v_call: TRBV30; j_call: TRBJ2-3; d_call: NA; cdr3_aa: CAWSSATTDTQYF; cdr3_nt: TGTGCCTGGAGCTCCGCCACCACAGATACGCAGTATTTT
clone_size: NA; v_call: TRBV28; j_call: TRBJ1-2; d_call: NA; cdr3_aa: CASSPPGWNYGYTF; cdr3_nt: TGTGCCAGCAGTCCCCCGGGGTGGAACTATGGCTACACCTTC